Listed below are T cell receptor beta chains from one sample, sequenced in a study of siplizumab effects on memory and regulatory T cells. TCRdb's copy holds only in-frame clones and misses some; the assay was immunoSEQ multiplex PCR. The sample shows about 110,000 clones, roughly 92% of them seen only once. The sequenced sample consisted of CD4+ T cells sorted from blood. The receptors derive from a human donor in good health. The CDR3 runs from the conserved cysteine through the conserved F or W. A D gene is named only where the DNA matches it firmly. Some rows mark clone size as missing; the rest say once, few, many or name a class of expanded clone.

clone size	J gene	D gene	V gene	CDR3 protein	CDR3 DNA
NA	TRBJ2-7	TRBD1	TRBV29-1	CSVMTDRDEQYF	TGCAGCGTTATGACGGACAGGGACGAGCAGTACTTC
NA	TRBJ2-5	TRBD1	TRBV5-1	CASSSGGTAQGETQYF	TGCGCCAGCAGCTCCGGTGGGACAGCCCAAGGGGAGACCCAGTACTTC
NA	TRBJ1-1	NA	TRBV19	CASSIVGQSNTEAFF	TGTGCCAGTAGTATAGTGGGGCAGTCGAACACTGAAGCTTTCTTT
NA	TRBJ1-2	NA	TRBV4-2	CASSQPEVNYGYTF	TGTGCCAGCAGCCAACCAGAGGTAAACTATGGCTACACCTTC
NA	TRBJ2-7	NA	TRBV30	CAWGGAYEQYF	TGTGCCTGGGGAGGGGCCTACGAGCAGTACTTC
NA	TRBJ2-4	NA	TRBV5-6	CASSLEGGGNIQYF	TGTGCCAGCAGCTTAGAGGGAGGTGGGAACATTCAGTACTTC
once	TRBJ2-7	NA	TRBV19	CASSIGQYPSYEQYF	TGTGCCAGTAGTATAGGGCAGTACCCTTCCTACGAGCAGTACTTC
NA	TRBJ2-7	NA	TRBV6-1	CASNWAGTYEQYF	TGTGCCAGCAATTGGGCAGGGACCTACGAGCAGTACTTC
NA	TRBJ2-7	TRBD1	TRBV6-1	CASRSQGYEQYF	TGTGCCAGCAGATCACAGGGGTACGAGCAGTACTTC
few	TRBJ1-1	TRBD1	TRBV6-6	CASSSGQGYTEAFF	TGTGCCAGCAGTTCCGGACAGGGATACACTGAAGCTTTCTTT
NA	TRBJ2-2	NA	TRBV9	CASRVSSGPNTGELFF	TGTGCCAGCAGGGTATCGTCGGGGCCGAACACCGGGGAGCTGTTTTTT
NA	TRBJ2-7	NA	TRBV9	CASSRTDTYEQYF	TGTGCCAGCTCTAGGACGGATACCTACGAGCAGTACTTC
NA	TRBJ2-7	TRBD1	TRBV5-1	CASSRTGSYEQYF	TGCGCCAGCAGCCGGACAGGGTCCTACGAGCAGTACTTC
NA	TRBJ2-1	NA	TRBV4-2	CASSQDGQLGVNEQFF	TGTGCCAGCAGCCAAGATGGTCAGCTTGGGGTCAATGAGCAGTTCTTC
NA	TRBJ1-4	NA	TRBV2	CASSKQELGLFF	TGTGCCAGCAGCAAACAGGAATTAGGACTGTTTTTT
NA	TRBJ1-1	NA	TRBV7-9	CASSVRDGSTEAFF	TGTGCCAGCAGCGTCAGGGACGGGAGCACTGAAGCTTTCTTT
NA	TRBJ2-2	NA	TRBV11-3	CASSRGAGELFF	TGTGCCAGCAGCCGGGGAGCCGGGGAGCTGTTTTTT
NA	TRBJ1-1	TRBD1	TRBV7-9	CASSSQGADTEAFF	TGTGCCAGCAGCTCTCAGGGGGCTGACACTGAAGCTTTCTTT
NA	TRBJ1-6	TRBD1	TRBV27	CASRPPGQGISPLHF	TGTGCCAGCAGACCGCCGGGACAGGGTATTTCACCCCTCCACTTT
NA	TRBJ2-1	TRBD2	TRBV7-7	CASSLAPLAGEQFF	TGTGCCAGCAGCTTAGCCCCACTAGCGGGGGAGCAGTTCTTC
NA	TRBJ2-7	NA	TRBV5-8	CASSLRAEGFYEQYF	TGTGCCAGCAGCTTGAGGGCGGAGGGATTCTACGAGCAGTACTTC
few	TRBJ2-1	TRBD2	TRBV11-3	CASSLVAGPYNEQFF	TGTGCCAGCAGCTTAGTAGCGGGCCCTTACAATGAGCAGTTCTTC
NA	TRBJ1-2	NA	TRBV5-1	CASSTPDGYGYTF	TGCGCCAGCAGCACGCCGGACGGGTATGGCTACACCTTC
few	TRBJ2-7	NA	TRBV6-5	CASSYPGASHEQYF	TGTGCCAGCAGTTACCCAGGGGCCTCCCACGAGCAGTACTTC
NA	TRBJ2-6	NA	TRBV18	CASSSIGLTF	TGTGCCAGCTCCTCTATTGGCCTGACTTTC
NA	TRBJ2-7	TRBD1	TRBV18	CASSPPGQGTYEQYF	TGTGCCAGCTCACCACCGGGACAGGGGACGTACGAGCAGTACTTC
once	TRBJ1-5	NA	TRBV19	CASSTGTASEYSNQPQHF	TGTGCCAGTAGTACCGGGACCGCCTCAGAATATAGCAATCAGCCCCAGCATTTT
once	TRBJ2-7	NA	TRBV6-5	CASSSPRRAASYEQYF	TGTGCCAGCAGTTCCCCCCGGAGAGCAGCTTCCTACGAGCAGTACTTC
NA	TRBJ1-1	NA	TRBV29-1	CSVSIRGSNTEAFF	TGCAGCGTTAGTATAAGGGGATCGAACACTGAAGCTTTCTTT